This record looks at one T cell receptor (beta chain) sequence and its context. This entry belongs to a study of T-cell reconstitution after alpha-beta-depleted transplantation in children. Researchers prepared the TCRbeta library using unique molecular identifiers, the study reports. TCRdb re-called the PCR reads through MiXCR, storing one row per CDR3 protein. The sample lists roughly 500,000 distinct CDR3 sequences, about a sixth occurring once. V was clipped by 2 bases and J by 2 bases, with 10 bases between them. The germline V gene has CDR1 SGHTA and CDR2 FQGTGA. The CDR3 runs 15 residues. The clonotype comes from a human donor who donated a stem cell graft to a child with acute lymphoblastic leukemia. The chain uses TRBV7-3 and TRBJ2-1; D possibly corresponds to TRBD1 (5 bases). Source: PBMCs from the stem cell graft donor, taken from the stem cell graft. CDR3: CASSLYSGPYNEQFF. For the CDR3, the DNA is TGTGCCAGCAGCTTATACTCAGGGCCCTACAATGAGCAGTTCTTC.